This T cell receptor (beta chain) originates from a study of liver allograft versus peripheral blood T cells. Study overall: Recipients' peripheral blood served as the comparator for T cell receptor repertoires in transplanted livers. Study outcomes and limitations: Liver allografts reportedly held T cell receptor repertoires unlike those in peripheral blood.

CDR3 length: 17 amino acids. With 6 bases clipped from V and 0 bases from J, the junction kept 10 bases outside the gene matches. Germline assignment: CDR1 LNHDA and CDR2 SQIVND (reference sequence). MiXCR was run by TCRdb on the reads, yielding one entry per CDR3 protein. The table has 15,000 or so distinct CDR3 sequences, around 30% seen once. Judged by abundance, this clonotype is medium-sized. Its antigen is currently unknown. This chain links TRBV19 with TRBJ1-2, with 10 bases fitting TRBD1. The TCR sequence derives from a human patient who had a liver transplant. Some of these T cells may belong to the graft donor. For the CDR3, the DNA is TGTGCCAGTAGCCCTAAGACAGGGGGCTATACTAACTATGGCTACACCTTC. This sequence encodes CASSPKTGGYTNYGYTF.